This T cell receptor beta chain was found in a study of cytomegalovirus exposure and HLA in healthy donors. This PCR relied on a set of 60 Vbeta primers and 13 Jbeta primers. The assay was immunoSEQ multiplex PCR, and TCRdb's table has in-frame clones only and misses some. This sample carries over 100,000 clones, 70% to 80% of them seen once, and the ten largest clones take approximately 1.9%. This clone showed up just once. The sequence came from a human donor in good health. The specimen sequenced was PBMCs.

The DNA of the CDR3 is TGTGCCAGTAAGCAGGGTTTGGTGACCGGGGAGCTGTTTTTT. It encodes CASKQGLVTGELFF. V gene TRBV27 combines with J gene TRBJ2-2, with D perhaps matching TRBD1 (5 bases). V lost 9 bases and J 5 bases, leaving 16 bases between the germline ends. The germline gives CDR1 MNHEY, CDR2 SMNVEV (reference sequence). CDR3 size: 14 residues.